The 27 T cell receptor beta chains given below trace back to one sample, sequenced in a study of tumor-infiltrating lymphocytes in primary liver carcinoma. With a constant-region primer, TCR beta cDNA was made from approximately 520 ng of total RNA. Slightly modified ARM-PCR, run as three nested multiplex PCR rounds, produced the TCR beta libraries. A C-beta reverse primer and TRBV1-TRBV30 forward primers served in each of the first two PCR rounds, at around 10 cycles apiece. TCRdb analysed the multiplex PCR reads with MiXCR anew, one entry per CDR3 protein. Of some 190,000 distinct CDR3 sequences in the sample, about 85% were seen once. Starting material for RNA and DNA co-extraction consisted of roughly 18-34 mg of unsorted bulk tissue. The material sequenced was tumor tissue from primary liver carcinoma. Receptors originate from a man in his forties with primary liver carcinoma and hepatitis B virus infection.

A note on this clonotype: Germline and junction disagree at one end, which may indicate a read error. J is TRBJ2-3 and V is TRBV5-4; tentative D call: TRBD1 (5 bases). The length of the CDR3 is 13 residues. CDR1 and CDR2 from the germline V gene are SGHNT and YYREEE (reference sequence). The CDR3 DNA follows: TGTGTCAGCAGCTTACAGGAGACAGATACGCAGTATTTT. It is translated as CVSSLQETDTQYF.

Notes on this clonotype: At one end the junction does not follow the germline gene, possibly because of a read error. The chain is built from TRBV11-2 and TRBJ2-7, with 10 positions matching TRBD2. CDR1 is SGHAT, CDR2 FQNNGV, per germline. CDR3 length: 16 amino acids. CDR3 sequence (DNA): TGCGCCAGCAGTTTAGAACCTAGCGGGAGCTGGGTCGAACAGAACTTC. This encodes CASSLEPSGSWVEQNF.

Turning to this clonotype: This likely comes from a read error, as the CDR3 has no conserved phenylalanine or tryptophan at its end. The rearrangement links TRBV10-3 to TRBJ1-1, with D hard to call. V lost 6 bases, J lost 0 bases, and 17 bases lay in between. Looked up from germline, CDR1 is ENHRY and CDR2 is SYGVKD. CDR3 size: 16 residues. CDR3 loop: CAIRGRSHGLNTEAFY. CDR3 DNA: TGTGCCATCAGGGGGAGGTCACATGGGTTGAACACTGAAGCTTTCTAT.

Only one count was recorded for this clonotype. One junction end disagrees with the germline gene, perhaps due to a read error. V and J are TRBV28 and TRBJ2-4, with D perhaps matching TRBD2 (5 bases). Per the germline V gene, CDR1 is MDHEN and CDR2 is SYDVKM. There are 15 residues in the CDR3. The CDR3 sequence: CATLPVGGGVSIKYF. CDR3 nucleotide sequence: TGTGCCACCCTCCCGGTCGGTGGAGGAGTAAGCATTAAGTACTTT.

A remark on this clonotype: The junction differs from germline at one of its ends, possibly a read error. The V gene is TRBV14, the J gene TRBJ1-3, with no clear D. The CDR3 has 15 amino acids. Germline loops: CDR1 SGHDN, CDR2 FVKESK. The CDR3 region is CASIQDHSSGNIIYF. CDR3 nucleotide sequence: TGTGCCAGCATCCAAGATCACAGCTCTGGAAACATCATATATTTT.

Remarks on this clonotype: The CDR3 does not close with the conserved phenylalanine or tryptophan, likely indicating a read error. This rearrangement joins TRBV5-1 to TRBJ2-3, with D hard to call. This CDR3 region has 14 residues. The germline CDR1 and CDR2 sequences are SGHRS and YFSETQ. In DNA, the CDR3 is TGCGCCATCAGCTTGCGGCAGGGCACAGATACGCAGTATTGT. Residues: CAISLRQGTDTQYC.

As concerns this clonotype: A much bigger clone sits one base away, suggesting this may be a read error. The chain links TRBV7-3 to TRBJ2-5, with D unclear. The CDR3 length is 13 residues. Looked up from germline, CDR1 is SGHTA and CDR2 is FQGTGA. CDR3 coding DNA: TGTGCCAGCGGCTTAAAACCCCGAGAGACCCAGTACTTC. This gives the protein CASGLKPRETQYF.

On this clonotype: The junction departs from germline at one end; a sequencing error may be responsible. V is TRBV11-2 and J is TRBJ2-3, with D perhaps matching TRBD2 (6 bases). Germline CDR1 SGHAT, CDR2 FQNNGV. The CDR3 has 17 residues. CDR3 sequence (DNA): TGTACCAGCAACTTATATCCGGGGGAGACTAGCACAGATACGCAGTATTTT. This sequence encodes CTSNLYPGETSTDTQYF.

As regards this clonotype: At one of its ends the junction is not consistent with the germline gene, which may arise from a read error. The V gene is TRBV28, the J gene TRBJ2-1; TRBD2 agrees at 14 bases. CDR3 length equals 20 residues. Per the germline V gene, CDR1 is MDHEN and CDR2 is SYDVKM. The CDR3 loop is CASSRVGGLAGDKRLHEQFF. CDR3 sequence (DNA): TGTGCCAGCAGCCGGGTCGGGGGACTAGCGGGAGATAAAAGGTTACATGAACAGTTCTTC.

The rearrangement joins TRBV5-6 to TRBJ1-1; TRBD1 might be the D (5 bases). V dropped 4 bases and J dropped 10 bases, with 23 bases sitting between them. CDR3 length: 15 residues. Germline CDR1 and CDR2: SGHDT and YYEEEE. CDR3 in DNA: TGTGCCAGCAGCCCCTCGACAGCCGTTGGTCTATCAGCTTTCTTT. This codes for CASSPSTAVGLSAFF. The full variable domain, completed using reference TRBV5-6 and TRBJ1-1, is DAGVTQSPTHLIKTRGQQVTLRCSPKSGHDTVSWYQQALGQGPQFIFQYYEEEERQRGNFPDRFSGHQFPNYSSELNVNALLLGDSALYLCASSPSTAVGLSAFFGQGTRLTVV.

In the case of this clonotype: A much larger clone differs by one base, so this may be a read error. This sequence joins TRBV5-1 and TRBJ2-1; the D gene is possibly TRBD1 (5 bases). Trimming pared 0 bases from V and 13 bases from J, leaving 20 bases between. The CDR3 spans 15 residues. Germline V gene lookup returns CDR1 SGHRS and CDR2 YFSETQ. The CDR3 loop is CASSLGTVTIQDQFF. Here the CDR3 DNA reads TGCGCCAGCAGCTTGGGGACGGTTACAATACAGGATCAGTTCTTC.

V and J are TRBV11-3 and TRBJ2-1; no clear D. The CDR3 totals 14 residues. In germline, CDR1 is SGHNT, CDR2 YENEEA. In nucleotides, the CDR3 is TGTACGAGCAGCTTAGGGTTCAGCAACAATGAGCAGTTCTTC. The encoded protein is CTSSLGFSNNEQFF.

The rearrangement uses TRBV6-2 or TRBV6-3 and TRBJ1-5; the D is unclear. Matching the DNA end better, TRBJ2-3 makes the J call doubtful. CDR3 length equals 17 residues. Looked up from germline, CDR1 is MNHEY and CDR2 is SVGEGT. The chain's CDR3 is CASRPLPFRRINQPQYF. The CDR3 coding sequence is TGTGCCAGCAGGCCACTCCCTTTTAGACGGATTAATCAGCCCCAGTATTTT.

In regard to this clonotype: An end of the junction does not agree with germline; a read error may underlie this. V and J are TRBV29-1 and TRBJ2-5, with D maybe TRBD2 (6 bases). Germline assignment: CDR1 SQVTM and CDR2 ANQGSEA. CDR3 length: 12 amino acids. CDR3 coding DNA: TGTAGCGTTTGGGAGGAGCAAGAGACCCAGTACTTC. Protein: CSVWEEQETQYF.

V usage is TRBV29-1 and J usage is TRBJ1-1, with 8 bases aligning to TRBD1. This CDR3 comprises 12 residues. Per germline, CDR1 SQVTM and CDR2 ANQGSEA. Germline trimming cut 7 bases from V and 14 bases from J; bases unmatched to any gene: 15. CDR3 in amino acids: CSAIGQGTETFF. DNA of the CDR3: TGCAGCGCCATCGGACAGGGAACTGAAACATTCTTT. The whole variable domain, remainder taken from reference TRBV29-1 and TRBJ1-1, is SAVISQKPSRDICQRGTSLTIQCQVDSQVTMMFWYRQQPGQSLTLIATANQGSEATYESGFVIDKFPISRPNLTFSTLTVSNMSPEDSSIYLCSAIGQGTETFFGQGTRLTVV.

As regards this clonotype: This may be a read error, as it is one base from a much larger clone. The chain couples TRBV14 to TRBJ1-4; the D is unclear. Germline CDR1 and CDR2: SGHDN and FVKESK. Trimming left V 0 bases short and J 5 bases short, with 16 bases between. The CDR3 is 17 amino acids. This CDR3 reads CASSQDFRGTSNEKLFF. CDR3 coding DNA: TGTGCCAGCAGCCAAGATTTCCGGGGTACTTCAAATGAAAAACTGTTTTTT.

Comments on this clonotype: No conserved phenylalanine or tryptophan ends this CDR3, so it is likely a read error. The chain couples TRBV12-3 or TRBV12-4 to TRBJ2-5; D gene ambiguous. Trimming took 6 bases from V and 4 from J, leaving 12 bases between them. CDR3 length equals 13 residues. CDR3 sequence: CASSRSWSETQYS. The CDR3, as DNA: TGTGCCAGCAGCCGAAGCTGGTCAGAGACCCAGTACTCC.

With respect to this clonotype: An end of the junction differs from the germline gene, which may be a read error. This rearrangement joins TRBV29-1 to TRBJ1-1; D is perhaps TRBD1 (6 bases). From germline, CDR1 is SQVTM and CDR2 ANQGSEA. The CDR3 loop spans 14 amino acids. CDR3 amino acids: CSFVRGGVNTDAFF. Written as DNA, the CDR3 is TGCAGCTTCGTCAGAGGGGGGGTGAACACTGATGCTTTCTTT.

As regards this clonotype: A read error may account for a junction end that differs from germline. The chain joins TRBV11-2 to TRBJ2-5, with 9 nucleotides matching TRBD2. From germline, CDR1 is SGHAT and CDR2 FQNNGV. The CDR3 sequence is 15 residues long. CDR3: CASSNLREGRETLYF. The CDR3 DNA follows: TGTGCCAGCAGCAACCTGCGGGAGGGCCGGGAGACCCTGTACTTC.

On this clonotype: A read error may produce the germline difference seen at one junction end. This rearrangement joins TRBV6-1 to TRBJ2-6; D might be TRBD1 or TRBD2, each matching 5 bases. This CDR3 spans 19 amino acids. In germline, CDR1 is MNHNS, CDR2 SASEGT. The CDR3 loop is CASRAFQGRDHSGANVLTF. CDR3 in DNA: TGTGCCAGCAGGGCCTTTCAGGGCAGGGACCACTCTGGAGCCAACGTCCTGACTTTC.

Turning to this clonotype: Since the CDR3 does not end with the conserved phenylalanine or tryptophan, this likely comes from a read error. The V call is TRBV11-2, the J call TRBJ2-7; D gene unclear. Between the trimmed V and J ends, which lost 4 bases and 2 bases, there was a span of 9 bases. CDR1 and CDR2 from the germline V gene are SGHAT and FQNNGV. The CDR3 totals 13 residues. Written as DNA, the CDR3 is TGTGCCAGCAGCTCACTGAGTCCCTACGAGCAGTACCTC. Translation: CASSSLSPYEQYL.

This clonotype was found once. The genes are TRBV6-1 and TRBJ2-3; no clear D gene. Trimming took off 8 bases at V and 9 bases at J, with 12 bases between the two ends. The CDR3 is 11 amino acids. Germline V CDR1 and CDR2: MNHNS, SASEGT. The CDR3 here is CASEAVYTQYF. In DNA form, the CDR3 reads TGTGCCAGCGAAGCCGTTTACACGCAGTATTTT.

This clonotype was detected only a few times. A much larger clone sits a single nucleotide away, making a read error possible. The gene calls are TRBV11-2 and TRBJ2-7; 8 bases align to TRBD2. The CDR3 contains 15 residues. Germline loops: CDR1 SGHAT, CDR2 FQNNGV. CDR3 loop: CVSSLVSGVDYEQYF. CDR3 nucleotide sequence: TGTGTCAGCAGCTTAGTTAGCGGGGTTGACTACGAGCAGTACTTC. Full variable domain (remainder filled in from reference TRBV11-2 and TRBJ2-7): EAGVAQSPRYKIIEKRQSVAFWCNPISGHATLYWYQQILGQGPKLLIQFQNNGVVDDSQLPKDRFSAERLKGVDSTLKIQPAKLEDSAVYLCVSSLVSGVDYEQYFGPGTRLTVT.

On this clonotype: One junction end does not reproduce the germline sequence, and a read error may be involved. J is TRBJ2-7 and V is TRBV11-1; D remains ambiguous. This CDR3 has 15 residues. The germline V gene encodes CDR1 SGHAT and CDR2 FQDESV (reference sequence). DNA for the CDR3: TGTGCCAGCACCTCATCCCGGAACTCCTCCTACGAGCATTACTTC. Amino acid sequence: CASTSSRNSSYEHYF.

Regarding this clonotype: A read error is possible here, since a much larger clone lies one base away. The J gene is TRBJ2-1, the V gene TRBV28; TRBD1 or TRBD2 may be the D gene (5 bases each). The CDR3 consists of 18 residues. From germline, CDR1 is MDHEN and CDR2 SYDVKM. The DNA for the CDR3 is TGTCCCAGCAGTCTAATTGGAGCGGTTGGGGACGCCTACAATGAGCAGTTCTTC. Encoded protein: CPSSLIGAVGDAYNEQFF.

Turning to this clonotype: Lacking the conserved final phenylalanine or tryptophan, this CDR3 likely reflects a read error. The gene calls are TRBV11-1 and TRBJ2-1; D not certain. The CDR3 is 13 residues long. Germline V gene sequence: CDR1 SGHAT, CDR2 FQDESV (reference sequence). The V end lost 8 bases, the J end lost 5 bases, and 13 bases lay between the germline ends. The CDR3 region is CASGIGLNNEQFY. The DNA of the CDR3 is TGTGCCAGCGGCATTGGCCTGAACAATGAGCAGTTCTAC.

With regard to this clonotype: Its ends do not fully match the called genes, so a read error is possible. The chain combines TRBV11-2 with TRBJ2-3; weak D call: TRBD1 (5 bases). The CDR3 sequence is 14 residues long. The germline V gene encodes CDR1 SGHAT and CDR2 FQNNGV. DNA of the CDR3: TGTGCCAGCAGCTTAAATGGACAAGGGGATACACAGTATTTT. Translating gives CASSLNGQGDTQYF. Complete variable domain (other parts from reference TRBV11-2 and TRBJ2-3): EAGVAQSPRYKIIEKRQSVAFWCNPISGHATLYWYQQILGQGPKLLIQFQNNGVVDDSQLPKDRFSAERLKGVDSTLKIQPAKLEDSAVYLCASSLNGQGDTQYFGPGTRLTVL.